Given below is one T cell receptor (beta chain) in context. As yet, its antigen is unknown. This specimen comes from a study of CD8 T cells in Susac syndrome. Whole-study context: Sequenced Susac syndrome patients included 5 or 6 with clinically active disease and about eight in remission. General observations from the study: Acknowledgment was made by the study that its TCR sequencing and HLA analysis involved a relatively small number of individuals. Susac syndrome CD4+ T cell repertoires showed no clonal expansion.

Reverse transcription of about 0.5 to 1 ug RNA used random hexamers. The CDR3 of TCR beta was amplified by immunoSEQ multiplex PCR across 54 Vbeta and 13 Jbeta. TCRdb passed the immunoSEQ multiplex PCR reads through MiXCR, listing each CDR3 protein once. The data contain 200,000 to 300,000 distinct CDR3 sequences, about 95% of them singletons. From germline, CDR1 is MRHNA and CDR2 SNTAGT. CDR3 length equals 14 residues. The V end was cut by 2 bases, the J end by 4 bases, with 11 bases between. The source of this sequence is a human donor with Susac syndrome. V is TRBV6-4 and J is TRBJ1-2, with D uncertain. The sequenced sample consisted of CD4+ T cells from PBMCs. The CDR3 nucleotides are TGTGCCAGCAGTGACGGACCCCTTGGCTATGGCTACACCTTC. It codes for CASSDGPLGYGYTF.